This T cell receptor (beta chain) came from a study of blood T cell repertoires in COVID-19. Study at large: Both acute and convalescent COVID-19 samples were obtained from the United States, Italy and Spain. PBMCs, B-cell-depleted T cells, or T cells were the source of the cDNA or gDNA that made up the material.

Methods used by the authors: Reference gene primer amplification gave estimated nucleated cell counts. The table came from immunoSEQ multiplex PCR; TCRdb's copy has only in-frame clones and leaves some out. The V and J calls and the clone size are those of that table, but D and trimming were determined from the DNA. The sample records roughly 140,000 clones, roughly 86% being singletons. Sequenced material: peripheral blood. This receptor was obtained from a man in his 70s with acute or convalescent COVID-19.

The CDR3 spells CASSPGNQGFNQPQHF. CDR3 sequence (DNA): TGTGCCAGCAGCCCAGGAAATCAGGGTTTCAATCAGCCCCAGCATTTT. The chain uses TRBV4-2 and TRBJ1-5, with D tentatively TRBD1 (5 bases). The CDR3 has 16 residues. Germline CDR1 is LGHNA and CDR2 is YNFKEQ. V was shortened by 4 bases and J by 3 bases, with 16 bases between the two germline ends.